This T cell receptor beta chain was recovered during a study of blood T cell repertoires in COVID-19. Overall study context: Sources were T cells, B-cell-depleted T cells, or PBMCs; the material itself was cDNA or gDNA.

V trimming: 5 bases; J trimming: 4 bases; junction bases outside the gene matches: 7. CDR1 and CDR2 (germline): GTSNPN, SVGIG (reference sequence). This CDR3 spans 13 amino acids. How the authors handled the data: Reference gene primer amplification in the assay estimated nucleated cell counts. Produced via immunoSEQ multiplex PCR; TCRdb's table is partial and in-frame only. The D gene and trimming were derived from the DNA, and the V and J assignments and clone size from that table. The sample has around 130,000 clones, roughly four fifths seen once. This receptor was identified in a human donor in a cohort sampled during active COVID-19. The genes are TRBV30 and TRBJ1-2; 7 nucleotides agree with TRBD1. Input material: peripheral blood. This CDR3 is CAWAQGFRYGYTF. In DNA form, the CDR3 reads TGTGCCTGGGCACAGGGGTTTCGCTATGGCTACACCTTC.